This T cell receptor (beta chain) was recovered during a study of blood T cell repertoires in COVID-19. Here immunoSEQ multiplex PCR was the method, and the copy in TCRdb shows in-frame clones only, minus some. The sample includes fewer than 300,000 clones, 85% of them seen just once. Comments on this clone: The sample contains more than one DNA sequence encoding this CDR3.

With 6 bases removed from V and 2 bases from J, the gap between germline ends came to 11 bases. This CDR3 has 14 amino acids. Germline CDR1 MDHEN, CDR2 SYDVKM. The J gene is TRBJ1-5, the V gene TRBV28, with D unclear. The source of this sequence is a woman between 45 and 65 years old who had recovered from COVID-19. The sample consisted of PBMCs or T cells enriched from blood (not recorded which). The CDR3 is CASSRGGGNQPQHF. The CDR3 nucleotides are TGTGCCAGCAGCCGGGGAGGAGGCAATCAGCCCCAGCATTTT.